These 25 T cell receptor beta chains came from one sample sequenced in a study of T cell responses to AZD1222 COVID-19 vaccine. The table came from immunoSEQ multiplex PCR; TCRdb's copy has only in-frame clones and leaves some out. Among over 100,000 clones listed, 70% to 90% were seen once. Sample: peripheral blood, taken on day 0 of AZD1222 vaccination. The source is an adult in good health.

The rearrangement joins TRBV28 to TRBJ1-1; D is unclear. The germline V and J ends were trimmed by 6 bases and 2 bases, with 13 bases remaining between them. Germline CDR1 and CDR2: MDHEN and SYDVKM. The CDR3 runs to 14 residues. CDR3 residues: CASRESGRNTEAFF. The CDR3 DNA is TGTGCCAGCAGGGAATCGGGCAGAAACACTGAAGCTTTCTTT.

V usage is TRBV28 and J usage is TRBJ1-1; possibly TRBD1 for D (6 bases). The CDR3 has 13 amino acids. The V and J ends lost 3 bases and 4 bases respectively, with 9 bases between them. Germline values: CDR1 MDHEN, CDR2 SYDVKM. CDR3 nucleotide sequence: TGTGCCAGCAGTTTTGGGGGGCTCACTGAAGCTTTCTTT. It is translated as CASSFGGLTEAFF.

This clone was recorded only once. The rearrangement uses TRBV29-1 and TRBJ2-3, with TRBD2 identical over 7 bases. The CDR3 length is 14 residues. The V gene's germline CDR1 is SQVTM and CDR2 ANQGSEA. V lost 4 bases and J lost 1; bases outside the gene matches: 5. This chain's CDR3 is CSVGPRGGTDTQYF. The CDR3 DNA sequence: TGCAGCGTTGGGCCTCGGGGGGGCACAGATACGCAGTATTTT.

The chain uses TRBV18 and TRBJ1-4, with 7 bases fitting TRBD1. CDR1 KGHSH and CDR2 LQKENI come from the germline V gene. CDR3 length: 17 amino acids. The V gene end was trimmed by 5 bases and the J gene end by 0 bases; junction bases not matched to a gene: 9. The CDR3 is CASSSRTGYATNEKLFF. CDR3 bases: TGTGCCAGCTCATCTAGGACAGGATATGCAACTAATGAAAAACTGTTTTTT.

The rearrangement links TRBV11-2 to TRBJ1-6; 7 bases map to TRBD1. The CDR3 spans 16 residues. Germline CDR1 and CDR2: SGHAT and FQNNGV. Germline trimming cut 4 bases from V and 14 bases from J; bases unmatched to any gene: 17. The CDR3 sequence: CASSSRTVARGGTLHF. Here the CDR3 DNA reads TGTGCCAGCAGCTCAAGGACCGTAGCAAGAGGGGGCACCCTCCACTTT. Complete variable domain (other parts from reference TRBV11-2 and TRBJ1-6): EAGVAQSPRYKIIEKRQSVAFWCNPISGHATLYWYQQILGQGPKLLIQFQNNGVVDDSQLPKDRFSAERLKGVDSTLKIQPAKLEDSAVYLCASSSRTVARGGTLHFGNGTRLTVT.

This sequence joins TRBV6-1 and TRBJ2-6; the D is unclear. The germline V gene encodes CDR1 MNHNS and CDR2 SASEGT. V was cut by 1 base and J by 0 bases, with 4 bases left in between. The CDR3 has 15 amino acids. CDR3 in DNA: TGTGCCAGCAGTGAAGGGAGCTCTGGGGCCAACGTCCTGACTTTC. It codes for CASSEGSSGANVLTF.

DNA of the CDR3: TGTGCCAGCAGTGGTTGGACAGCAAGGTTGAATGAGCAGTTCTTC. This encodes CASSGWTARLNEQFF. The chain recombines TRBV25-1 with TRBJ2-1; tentatively, D is TRBD1 (6 bases). Looked up from germline, CDR1 is MGHDK and CDR2 is SYGVNS. V lost 4 bases and J 7 bases, leaving 17 bases between the germline ends. This CDR3 contains 15 residues.

The chain links TRBV3-1 (or the pseudogene TRBV3-2) to TRBJ1-1, with 10 bases that match TRBD1. The germline gives CDR1 LGHDT, CDR2 YNNKEL (reference sequence). V lost 3 bases and J lost 7; bases outside the gene matches: 8. The CDR3 spans 15 residues. The CDR3 coding sequence is TGTGCCAGCAGCCACCGAGGACAGGGGGGAATTGAAGCTTTCTTT. Its protein product is CASSHRGQGGIEAFF.

The V and J genes are TRBV19 and TRBJ1-2; maybe TRBD1 (5 bases). Trimming took off 7 bases at V and 8 bases at J, with 20 bases between the two ends. Germline-derived CDR1 and CDR2 are LNHDA and SQIVND (reference sequence). There are 14 residues in the CDR3. CDR3: CASIPGHLEEGYTF. The CDR3 nucleotides are TGTGCCAGTATCCCAGGACACCTAGAGGAGGGCTACACCTTC.

This rearrangement joins TRBV5-1 to TRBJ2-6; no definite D call. V lost 0 bases and J lost 0, with 10 bases in between. From germline, CDR1 is SGHRS and CDR2 YFSETQ. CDR3 length equals 17 residues. The CDR3 DNA is TGCGCCAGCAGCTTGGATCTTCGCTCCTCTGGGGCCAACGTCCTGACTTTC. This encodes CASSLDLRSSGANVLTF.

J is TRBJ2-1 and V is TRBV5-1, with D hard to call. V dropped 4 bases and J dropped 0 bases, with 8 bases sitting between them. The CDR3 is 14 amino acids. The germline V gene has CDR1 SGHRS and CDR2 YFSETQ. CDR3 sequence: CASSTVASYNEQFF. The CDR3 DNA reads TGCGCCAGCAGCACCGTAGCCTCCTACAATGAGCAGTTCTTC.

The table lists this clone with a count of one. The chain combines TRBV5-8 with TRBJ2-4, with 12 bases lining up with TRBD2. The germline CDR1 and CDR2 sequences are SGHTS and YDEGEE. The CDR3 has 18 amino acids. Trimming took 5 bases from V and 2 from J; bases not matched to a gene: 11. The CDR3 reads CASSDRLAGALTKNIQYF. The CDR3 coding sequence is TGTGCCAGCAGTGATCGACTAGCGGGAGCTCTAACCAAAAACATTCAGTACTTC.

This chain joins TRBV4-2 and TRBJ2-5; D is perhaps TRBD1 or TRBD2 (5 bases each). With 0 bases removed from V and 2 bases from J, the gap between germline ends came to 10 bases. Germline V gene lookup returns CDR1 LGHNA and CDR2 YNFKEQ. This CDR3 spans 15 amino acids. The CDR3 DNA is TGTGCCAGCAGCCAAGACCGGGACCAACAAGAGACCCAGTACTTC. As protein: CASSQDRDQQETQYF.

J is TRBJ1-5 and V is TRBV19; 8 nucleotides agree with TRBD1. The CDR3 loop spans 15 amino acids. CDR1 and CDR2 (germline): LNHDA, SQIVND (reference sequence). Trimming at V came to 4 bases and at J to 3 bases, leaving 5 bases not matched to a gene. Here the CDR3 reads CASSTSGQVNQPQHF. The DNA of the CDR3 is TGTGCCAGTAGTACCTCGGGACAGGTCAATCAGCCCCAGCATTTT. Full variable domain (rest looked up from reference TRBV19 and TRBJ1-5): DGGITQSPKYLFRKEGQNVTLSCEQNLNHDAMYWYRQDPGQGLRLIYYSQIVNDFQKGDIAEGYSVSREKKESFPLTVTSAQKNPTAFYLCASSTSGQVNQPQHFGDGTRLSIL.

The V and J genes are TRBV3-1 (or the pseudogene TRBV3-2) and TRBJ1-2; no firm D call. Trimming cost V 6 bases and J 8 bases, with 10 bases left between them. From germline, CDR1 is LGHDT and CDR2 YNNKEL (reference sequence). The CDR3 spans 11 residues. The CDR3 coding sequence is TGTGCCAGCAGGGGTTTGGAGGGCTACACCTTC. This encodes CASRGLEGYTF.

Comment on this clone: A read error may account for a junction end that differs from germline. The same CDR3 is also encoded by other DNA sequences in this sample. The V call is TRBV4-2, the J call TRBJ2-5; D might be TRBD2 (6 bases). Germline loops: CDR1 LGHNA, CDR2 YNFKEQ. The CDR3 runs to 16 residues. The CDR3 DNA follows: TGTGCCAGCAGCCAAGATCGGGGTAGCGGACAAGAGACTCAGTACTTC. Its translation is CASSQDRGSGQETQYF.

This chain joins TRBV27 and TRBJ2-1, with 8 bases matching TRBD1. After removal of 3 bases from V and 5 bases from J, the junction contained 9 bases not matched to a gene. CDR1 is MNHEY, CDR2 SMNVEV, per germline (reference sequence). CDR3 length: 16 amino acids. The CDR3, as DNA: TGTGCCAGCAGTTTTTACCGGGACAGGAGAAACAATGAGCAGTTCTTC. The encoded protein is CASSFYRDRRNNEQFF.

The gene calls are TRBV28 and TRBJ2-7; possibly TRBD1 for D (5 bases). CDR3 length equals 13 residues. V lost 2 bases and J 5 bases, leaving 10 bases between the germline ends. Germline V gene data show CDR1 as MDHEN and CDR2 as SYDVKM. CDR3 region: CASSLSQGNEQYF. CDR3 coding DNA: TGTGCCAGCAGTTTAAGCCAGGGTAACGAGCAGTACTTC.

The rearrangement uses TRBV5-1 and TRBJ2-5, with 8 bases identical to TRBD2. The CDR3 contains 15 residues. Looked up from germline, CDR1 is SGHRS and CDR2 is YFSETQ. V lost 6 bases to trimming and J lost 2 bases; unmatched junction nucleotides: 9. The CDR3 DNA reads TGCGCCAGCACCCCCTTTGCGGGGGGTCAAGAGACCCAGTACTTC. It is translated as CASTPFAGGQETQYF.

This chain connects TRBV6-5 to TRBJ2-1; 10 bases line up with TRBD1. This CDR3 spans 15 amino acids. Trimming cost V 6 bases and J 8 bases; bases outside gene matches: 10. Germline V gene lookup returns CDR1 MNHEY and CDR2 SVGAGI. CDR3 in DNA: TGTGCCAGCAGCCCCCCGGGACAGGGGCTAGATGAGCAGTTCTTC. This translates into CASSPPGQGLDEQFF.

This chain joins TRBV7-2 and TRBJ2-3; 7 bases are shared with TRBD2. Trimming cost V 5 bases and J 6 bases; bases outside gene matches: 5. The CDR3 has 13 residues. CDR1 SGHTA and CDR2 FQGNSA come from the germline V gene. The chain's CDR3 is CASSQGTMDTQYF. The CDR3, as DNA: TGTGCCAGCAGCCAAGGGACTATGGATACGCAGTATTTT.

The genes are TRBV2 and TRBJ1-5; 7 bases are a match to TRBD1. Losses at the gene ends were 4 bases for V and 7 bases for J; bases not matched to a gene: 4. The CDR3 has 13 residues. Germline V gene lookup returns CDR1 SNHLY and CDR2 FYNNEI. Here the CDR3 DNA reads TGTGCCAGCAGTGGACAGGGAATCCAGCCCCAGCATTTT. It specifies CASSGQGIQPQHF.

The chain couples TRBV9 to TRBJ2-5, with no clear D. The germline gives CDR1 SGDLS, CDR2 YYNGEE. The CDR3 runs 14 residues. Trimming shortened V by 3 bases and J by 2 bases, and 11 bases separated the two germline ends. The CDR3 loop reads CASSADPIQETQYF. DNA of the CDR3: TGTGCCAGCAGCGCCGACCCTATACAAGAGACCCAGTACTTC.

The chain links TRBV5-1 to TRBJ1-1; D is undetermined. Germline values: CDR1 SGHRS, CDR2 YFSETQ. CDR3 length equals 14 residues. V lost 0 bases, J lost 1 base, and 7 bases lay in between. The CDR3 loop reads CASSLGPANTEAFF. The CDR3 bases are TGCGCCAGCAGCTTGGGCCCCGCGAACACTGAAGCTTTCTTT.

This sequence joins TRBV10-3 and TRBJ1-1; D may be TRBD1 (6 bases). CDR3 length equals 17 residues. Trimming removed 3 bases from V and 1 base from J, with 18 bases in between. Germline V gene sequence: CDR1 ENHRY, CDR2 SYGVKD. Here the CDR3 DNA reads TGTGCCATCAGTGACGATGCAGGGGTGTCTTCGAACACTGAAGCTTTCTTT. Translated: CAISDDAGVSSNTEAFF.